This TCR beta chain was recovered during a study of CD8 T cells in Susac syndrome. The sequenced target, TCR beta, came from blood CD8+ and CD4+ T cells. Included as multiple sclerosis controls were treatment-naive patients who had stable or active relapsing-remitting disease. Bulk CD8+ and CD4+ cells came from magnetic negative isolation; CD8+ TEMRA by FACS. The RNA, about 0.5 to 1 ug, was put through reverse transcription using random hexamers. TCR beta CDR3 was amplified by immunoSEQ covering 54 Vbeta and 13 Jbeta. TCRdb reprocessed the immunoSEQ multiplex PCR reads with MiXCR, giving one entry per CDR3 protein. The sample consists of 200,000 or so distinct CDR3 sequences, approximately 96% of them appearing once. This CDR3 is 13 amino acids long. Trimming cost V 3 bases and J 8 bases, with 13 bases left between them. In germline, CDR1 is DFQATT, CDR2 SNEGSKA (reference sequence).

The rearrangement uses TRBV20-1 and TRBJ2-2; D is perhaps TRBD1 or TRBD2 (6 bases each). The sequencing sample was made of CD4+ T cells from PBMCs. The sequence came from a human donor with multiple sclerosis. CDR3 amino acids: CSARPGGLGELFF. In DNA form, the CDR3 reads TGCAGTGCTAGGCCCGGGGGCCTGGGGGAGCTGTTTTTT.